These 32 T cell receptor beta chains share one sample of origin, sequenced in a study of cytomegalovirus exposure and HLA in healthy donors. PCR amplification relied on 60 Vbeta primers (plus 13 Jbeta primers). Libraries were prepared by immunoSEQ multiplex PCR; TCRdb keeps only in-frame clonotypes and omits some of them. This table has roughly 100,000 clones, about 12% appearing once. The sample consisted of PBMCs. These receptors all stem from a middle-aged man in good health and CMV-seropositive.

In this sample, this clone turned up a few times. V is TRBV2 and J is TRBJ2-7, with 10 nucleotides matching TRBD2. The CDR3 runs to 15 residues. Trimming took 6 bases from V and 3 from J; bases not matched to a gene: 8. The germline gives CDR1 SNHLY, CDR2 FYNNEI. This chain's CDR3 is CASRPALAGNYEQYF. The DNA of the CDR3 is TGTGCCAGCAGGCCGGCACTAGCGGGAAACTACGAGCAGTACTTC.

The chain couples TRBV7-9 to TRBJ2-7; 7 positions match TRBD2. Germline trimming cut 5 bases from V and 2 bases from J; bases unmatched to any gene: 9. The CDR3 is 15 amino acids. Germline V gives CDR1 SEHNR, CDR2 FQNEAQ (reference sequence). The CDR3, as DNA: TGTGCCAGCAGCCCGGCTCCGCGGGGGACCTACGAGCAGTACTTC. Its protein is CASSPAPRGTYEQYF.

The table lists this clone with a few counts. This chain connects TRBV28 to TRBJ1-1, with 8 bases lining up with TRBD1. Germline V gene data show CDR1 as MDHEN and CDR2 as SYDVKM. The CDR3 extends over 15 amino acids. The junction had 10 bases not matched to a gene; V was cut back by 5 bases and J by 5 bases. The CDR3 bases are TGTGCCAGCAGTCCGTGGACAGGGAGACAGACTGAAGCTTTCTTT. Protein sequence: CASSPWTGRQTEAFF.

This clone appeared a few times. The V call is TRBV10-1, the J call TRBJ2-2; tentatively, D is TRBD2 (6 bases). The V end was cut by 4 bases, the J end by 6 bases, with 12 bases between. Germline CDR1 and CDR2: WNHNN and SYGVQD (reference sequence). There are 14 residues in the CDR3. The CDR3 spells CASSAPSDAGELFF. As DNA, the CDR3 is TGCGCCAGCAGTGCGCCTAGCGATGCCGGGGAGCTGTTTTTT.

This clone was observed a few times. The chain is built from TRBV28 and TRBJ2-5; 9 nucleotides agree with TRBD2. Germline V CDR1 and CDR2: MDHEN, SYDVKM. After removal of 3 bases from V and 5 bases from J, the junction contained 10 bases not matched to a gene. The CDR3 totals 16 residues. As DNA, the CDR3 is TGTGCCAGCAGTTTCAGGCCTAGCGGGATAGGGGAGACCCAGTACTTC. Translated: CASSFRPSGIGETQYF. The full variable domain, completed using reference TRBV28 and TRBJ2-5, is DVKVTQSSRYLVKRTGEKVFLECVQDMDHENMFWYRQDPGLGLRLIYFSYDVKMKEKGDIPEGYSVSREKKERFSLILESASTNQTSMYLCASSFRPSGIGETQYFGPGTRLLVL.

The V call is TRBV29-1, the J call TRBJ1-1, with TRBD1 as a possible D gene (6 bases). The germline V and J ends were trimmed by 5 bases and 8 bases, with 15 bases remaining between them. There are 12 residues in the CDR3. Per germline, CDR1 SQVTM and CDR2 ANQGSEA. The DNA of the CDR3 is TGCAGCGTTCTGAGGAGTGGGACAGAAGCTTTCTTT. Protein sequence: CSVLRSGTEAFF.

CDR3 nucleotides: TGCGCCAGCAGCTTGGATGCCCCCGGGACAGATACGCAGTATTTT. This codes for CASSLDAPGTDTQYF. The chain uses TRBV5-1 and TRBJ2-3; no reliable D call. Germline V gene sequence: CDR1 SGHRS, CDR2 YFSETQ. Trimming shortened V by 0 bases and J by 3 bases, and 11 bases separated the two germline ends. This CDR3 comprises 15 residues.

The table lists this clone with a few counts. V and J are TRBV19 and TRBJ2-7; no firm D call. The CDR3 extends over 13 amino acids. Between the trimmed V and J ends, which lost 3 bases and 3 bases, there was a span of 9 bases. In germline, CDR1 is LNHDA, CDR2 SQIVND (reference sequence). CDR3 in amino acids: CASSIAAYYEQYF. The CDR3, as DNA: TGTGCCAGTAGTATCGCGGCCTACTACGAGCAGTACTTC.

V and J are TRBV7-9 and TRBJ1-2; D might be TRBD1 (5 bases). Trimming took 1 base from V and 7 from J, leaving 7 bases between them. This CDR3 region has 12 residues. Germline loops: CDR1 SEHNR, CDR2 FQNEAQ (reference sequence). CDR3 coding DNA: TGTGCCAGCAGCTTAGAGGGGCCTGGCTACACCTTC. Translating it yields CASSLEGPGYTF.

The chain has TRBV6-5 and TRBJ2-1, with 10 bases fitting TRBD2. There are 15 residues in the CDR3. Losses at the gene ends were 2 bases for V and 8 bases for J; bases not matched to a gene: 6. Germline lookup yields CDR1 MNHEY and CDR2 SVGAGI. DNA of the CDR3: TGTGCCAGCAGTTACGGCGGGACTAGCGAGTATGAGCAGTTCTTC. Its translation: CASSYGGTSEYEQFF.

In its sample, this clone was seen a few times. This rearrangement joins TRBV10-2 to TRBJ2-7; TRBD1 might be the D (6 bases). The germline V gene encodes CDR1 WSHSY and CDR2 SAAADI. The CDR3 length is 13 residues. V was cut by 7 bases and J by 2 bases, with 12 bases left in between. The CDR3 DNA is TGCGCCAGCAAAAAAAGGGGGACCTACGAGCAGTACTTC. Translated, it gives CASKKRGTYEQYF.

The V and J genes are TRBV4-3 and TRBJ1-2, with D hard to call. CDR1 and CDR2 from the germline V gene are LGHNA and YSLEER. The CDR3 totals 14 residues. V was pared by 1 base and J by 8 bases, with 14 bases between. DNA of the CDR3: TGCGCCAGCAGCCAAGCCTTCAGCGGATTAGGCTACACCTTC. This sequence encodes CASSQAFSGLGYTF.

This clone was counted between two and nine times. The genes are TRBV6-5 and TRBJ2-7; D perhaps matches TRBD1 (6 bases). This CDR3 is built from 16 residues. V was cut by 0 bases and J by 2 bases, with 14 bases left in between. Germline V gives CDR1 MNHEY, CDR2 SVGAGI. This CDR3 is CASSYSNRRGAYEQYF. The CDR3 DNA follows: TGTGCCAGCAGTTACTCGAACCGCAGGGGAGCCTACGAGCAGTACTTC.

CDR3 DNA: TGTGCCAGCAGTTTACGCCCGCAGGAAATAGGCTACACCTTC. Translated, it gives CASSLRPQEIGYTF. The chain carries TRBV27 and TRBJ1-2; D ambiguous. The CDR3 totals 14 residues. V gave up 2 bases and J gave up 8 bases, with 15 bases separating them. Germline values: CDR1 MNHEY, CDR2 SMNVEV (reference sequence).

This clone was seen a few times. The chain is built from TRBV27 and TRBJ1-1; D is possibly TRBD1 (5 bases). The V end lost 3 bases, the J end lost 4 bases, and 12 bases lay between the germline ends. This CDR3 is 14 amino acids long. Germline loops: CDR1 MNHEY, CDR2 SMNVEV (reference sequence). The CDR3 sequence: CASSFGHLTTEAFF. The CDR3 DNA reads as TGTGCCAGCAGTTTTGGACACCTTACCACTGAAGCTTTCTTT.

This clone was counted between two and nine times. This chain joins TRBV5-6 and TRBJ1-1, with D unresolved. Per the germline V gene, CDR1 is SGHDT and CDR2 is YYEEEE. CDR3 length: 12 amino acids. Trimming removed 2 bases at V and 4 bases at J, with 6 bases between. The CDR3 region has the DNA TGTGCCAGCAGCTTATCTAGCACTGAAGCTTTCTTT. Amino acid sequence: CASSLSSTEAFF.

This clone was counted a few times. The genes are TRBV6-5 and TRBJ1-4; TRBD1 aligns across 8 bases. The CDR3 is 15 amino acids. The ends lost 5 bases at V and 4 bases at J; junction bases unmatched: 6. CDR1 and CDR2 from the germline V gene are MNHEY and SVGAGI. The DNA for the CDR3 is TGTGCCAGCAGTCCGCTACAGGGGGGTAATGAAAAACTGTTTTTT. Translating gives CASSPLQGGNEKLFF.

The genes are TRBV9 and TRBJ2-2, with 7 bases matching TRBD1. The CDR3 has 15 residues. V lost 6 bases, J lost 2 bases, and 7 bases stayed unmatched. The germline CDR1 and CDR2 sequences are SGDLS and YYNGEE. The CDR3: CASTLRGRNTGELFF. DNA for the CDR3: TGTGCCAGCACTCTAAGGGGGCGCAACACCGGGGAGCTGTTTTTT.

The chain joins TRBV5-1 to TRBJ2-7, with a tentative D call TRBD1 (5 bases). Trimming shortened V by 1 base and J by 1 base, and 9 bases separated the two germline ends. CDR3 length: 14 residues. The germline gives CDR1 SGHRS, CDR2 YFSETQ. CDR3 protein: CASSLLQASYEQYF. As DNA, the CDR3 is TGCGCCAGCAGCTTGCTACAGGCTTCCTACGAGCAGTACTTC.

This clone turned up a few times. The J gene is TRBJ2-2, the V gene TRBV9, with unresolved D. CDR1 and CDR2 from the germline V gene are SGDLS and YYNGEE. Deletions cut 4 bases from V and 6 bases from J, with 4 bases between. The CDR3 loop spans 11 amino acids. The CDR3 reads CASSSSGELFF. The CDR3 DNA reads TGTGCCAGCAGCTCGTCCGGGGAGCTGTTTTTT.

Concerning this clone: The sample holds other DNA sequences that translate to the same CDR3. The V call is TRBV6-5, the J call TRBJ1-2; D remains unclear. V was pared by 4 bases and J by 8 bases, with 11 bases between. From germline, CDR1 is MNHEY and CDR2 SVGAGI. This CDR3 has 12 residues. CDR3 DNA sequence: TGTGCCAGCAGTTTAAACCGGGAAGGCTACACCTTC. Residues: CASSLNREGYTF.

J is TRBJ1-2 and V is TRBV30; 7 bases match TRBD1. With V trimmed by 3 bases and J by 6 bases, 10 bases remained unmatched. The germline V gene has CDR1 GTSNPN and CDR2 SVGIG (reference sequence). This CDR3 comprises 14 residues. CDR3 loop: CAWRKVDRVHGYTF. The CDR3 bases are TGTGCCTGGAGAAAAGTTGACAGGGTTCATGGCTACACCTTC.

The V and J genes are TRBV19 and TRBJ2-3; 7 bases map to TRBD1. The length of the CDR3 is 14 residues. Germline V gives CDR1 LNHDA, CDR2 SQIVND (reference sequence). With 5 bases clipped from V and 4 bases from J, the junction kept 6 bases outside the gene matches. The CDR3 region is CASSARQGPDTQYF. In DNA, the CDR3 is TGTGCCAGTAGTGCCCGACAGGGTCCAGATACGCAGTATTTT. The whole variable domain, remainder taken from reference TRBV19 and TRBJ2-3, is DGGITQSPKYLFRKEGQNVTLSCEQNLNHDAMYWYRQDPGQGLRLIYYSQIVNDFQKGDIAEGYSVSREKKESFPLTVTSAQKNPTAFYLCASSARQGPDTQYFGPGTRLTVL.

This clone was counted many times. The V and J genes are TRBV5-1 and TRBJ1-4, with 8 bases matching TRBD1. This CDR3 is built from 15 residues. J was trimmed by 8 bases and V by 6 bases; bases with no gene match: 12. The germline gives CDR1 SGHRS, CDR2 YFSETQ. This CDR3 is CASKEQGGLGEKLFF. For the CDR3, the DNA is TGCGCCAGCAAAGAACAGGGGGGGTTGGGCGAAAAACTGTTTTTT. The full variable domain, completed using reference TRBV5-1 and TRBJ1-4, is KAGVTQTPRYLIKTRGQQVTLSCSPISGHRSVSWYQQTPGQGLQFLFEYFSETQRNKGNFPGRFSGRQFSNSRSEMNVSTLELGDSALYLCASKEQGGLGEKLFFGSGTQLSVL.

This clone has a handful of counts. The chain couples TRBV4-1 to TRBJ2-2; TRBD2 matches 11 bases. The CDR3 has 16 amino acids. The germline CDR1 and CDR2 sequences are MGHRA and YSYEKL. Trimming removed 2 bases from V and 11 bases from J; junction bases left unmatched: 10. CDR3 sequence (DNA): TGCGCCAGCAGCCAAAGTTTGGGGACTAGCGGAAGTGAGCTGTTTTTT. The encoded protein is CASSQSLGTSGSELFF.

This clone was seen only a few times. The chain's CDR3 is CASSQGLAGADTQYF. The CDR3 DNA reads as TGTGCCAGCAGCCAGGGGCTAGCGGGAGCAGATACGCAGTATTTT. The chain employs TRBV14 and TRBJ2-3; 10 bases are a match to TRBD2. Germline CDR1 and CDR2: SGHDN and FVKESK. This CDR3 contains 15 residues. Germline trimming cut 3 bases from V and 4 bases from J; bases unmatched to any gene: 4.

The chain carries TRBV11-2 and TRBJ2-5; tentatively, D is TRBD1 (5 bases). The V and J ends lost 8 bases and 0 bases respectively, with 16 bases between them. The germline gives CDR1 SGHAT, CDR2 FQNNGV. The CDR3 extends over 15 amino acids. The CDR3 DNA sequence: TGTGCCAGCGGCCTTAGGTGGACAAACCAAGAGACCCAGTACTTC. Amino acid sequence: CASGLRWTNQETQYF.

A few counts support this clone. V gene TRBV2 combines with J gene TRBJ1-1; D possibly corresponds to TRBD1 (6 bases). The CDR3 runs 18 residues. V lost 5 bases and J 5 bases, leaving 27 bases between the germline ends. CDR1 and CDR2 (germline): SNHLY, FYNNEI. The CDR3 DNA sequence: TGTGCCAGCAGTACAACGAAGGATCGACAGTCCCAGGGGACTGAAGCTTTCTTT. Its translation is CASSTTKDRQSQGTEAFF.

A few counts support this clone. The chain is built from TRBV25-1 and TRBJ1-4, with D perhaps TRBD1 (6 bases). This CDR3 is built from 18 residues. CDR1 and CDR2 from the germline V gene are MGHDK and SYGVNS. The V gene lost 3 bases and the J gene lost 4 bases, with 21 bases spanning the gap. The CDR3 spells CASSDRRSGQLLNEKLFF. In DNA form, the CDR3 reads TGTGCCAGCAGTGATAGGAGATCAGGACAGCTTCTTAATGAAAAACTGTTTTTT.

The CDR3 DNA reads as TGTGCCAGCAGCTCGAAAGCCGGGACAGTCAATAGCAATCAGCCCCAGCATTTT. Translated, it gives CASSSKAGTVNSNQPQHF. The chain employs TRBV5-6 and TRBJ1-5; the match to TRBD1 covers 7 bases. Germline V gene sequence: CDR1 SGHDT, CDR2 YYEEEE. Germline trimming cut 3 bases from V and 0 bases from J; bases unmatched to any gene: 12. The CDR3 sequence is 18 residues long.

In its sample, this clone was seen a few times. V gene TRBV2 combines with J gene TRBJ2-2; a weak D match, TRBD1 (6 bases). Trimming pared 8 bases from V and 1 base from J, leaving 11 bases between. Looked up from germline, CDR1 is SNHLY and CDR2 is FYNNEI. The CDR3 covers 14 residues. The CDR3 loop reads CASAGQMNTGELFF. DNA of the CDR3: TGTGCCAGCGCCGGACAGATGAACACCGGGGAGCTGTTTTTT. Full variable domain (missing parts from reference TRBV2 and TRBJ2-2): EPEVTQTPSHQVTQMGQEVILRCVPISNHLYFYWYRQILGQKVEFLVSFYNNEISEKSEIFDDQFSVERPDGSNFTLKIRSTKLEDSAMYFCASAGQMNTGELFFGEGSRLTVL.

The chain couples TRBV15 to TRBJ2-2, with 11 bases lining up with TRBD2. With 1 base clipped from V and 7 bases from J, the junction kept 2 bases outside the gene matches. This CDR3 is built from 15 residues. Germline values: CDR1 LNHNV, CDR2 YYDKDF (reference sequence). The CDR3 protein is CATSRVAGGIGELFF. In nucleotides, the CDR3 is TGTGCCACCAGCAGAGTAGCGGGAGGGATCGGGGAGCTGTTTTTT.